This T cell receptor (beta chain) was profiled in a study of preoperative IRX-2 immunotherapy in early breast cancer. Germline loops: CDR1 LNHNV, CDR2 YYDKDF (reference sequence). The V segment lost 0 bases and the J segment 5 bases; nucleotides outside the gene matches: 7. The CDR3 extends over 18 amino acids. The treatment is: preoperative locoregional IRX-2 cytokine immunotherapy. Patients received preoperative, locoregional IRX-2 cytokine immunotherapy in a phase Ib study. The protocol was immunoSEQ multiplex PCR, while the TCRdb copy is restricted to in-frame clones and leaves out a portion. The table records 25,000 or so clones, roughly 95% of them present only once.

The clonotype comes from a human donor with breast cancer. Sample: tumor tissue, taken after IRX-2 immunotherapy. V and J are TRBV15 and TRBJ1-6; TRBD1 agrees at 10 bases. CDR3 loop: CATSRDRTGGINNSPLHF. CDR3 bases: TGTGCCACCAGCAGAGATCGGACAGGGGGAATTAATAATTCACCCCTCCACTTT. Combining the CDR3 with reference TRBV15 and TRBJ1-6 gives the whole variable domain DAMVIQNPRYQVTQFGKPVTLSCSQTLNHNVMYWYQQKSSQAPKLLFHYYDKDFNNEADTPDNFQSRRPNTSFCFLDIRSPGLGDTAMYLCATSRDRTGGINNSPLHFGNGTRLTVT.